This TCR beta chain was observed in a study of blood T cell repertoires in COVID-19. About the research overall: Spain, Italy and the United States supplied samples that represented acute and convalescent COVID-19. Sources were T cells, B-cell-depleted T cells, or PBMCs; the material itself was cDNA or gDNA.

CDR3 size: 11 residues. V shed 3 bases and J shed 14 bases, with 11 bases lying between them. Germline CDR1 and CDR2: SGHDT and YYEEEE. Per the study methods: Amplification with reference gene primers provided the estimates of nucleated cell counts. Using immunoSEQ multiplex PCR, the repertoire was profiled, and TCRdb retains in-frame clones only, with some absent. D and trimming come from the DNA, and the V and J calls and clone size come from that table. The data contain 250,000 to 300,000 clones, around nine tenths of them singletons. The rearrangement links TRBV5-6 to TRBJ1-4, with unresolved D. Material for sequencing was peripheral blood. The sequence came from a man in his forties or fifties with acute or convalescent COVID-19. CDR3 nucleotide sequence: TGTGCCAGCAGCTCCTACGAAGAGCTGTTTTTT. Encoded protein: CASSSYEELFF.